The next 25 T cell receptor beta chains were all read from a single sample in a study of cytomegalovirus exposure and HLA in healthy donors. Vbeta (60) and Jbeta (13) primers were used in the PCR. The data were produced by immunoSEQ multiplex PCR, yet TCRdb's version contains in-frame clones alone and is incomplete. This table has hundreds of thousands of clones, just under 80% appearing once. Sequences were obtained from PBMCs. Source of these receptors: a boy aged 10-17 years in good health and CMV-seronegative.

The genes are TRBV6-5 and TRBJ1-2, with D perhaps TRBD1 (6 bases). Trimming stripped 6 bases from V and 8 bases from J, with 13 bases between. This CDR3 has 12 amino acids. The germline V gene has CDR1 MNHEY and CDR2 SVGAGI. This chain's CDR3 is CASRVTGKGYTF. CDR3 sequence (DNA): TGTGCCAGCAGAGTCACAGGGAAGGGCTACACCTTC.

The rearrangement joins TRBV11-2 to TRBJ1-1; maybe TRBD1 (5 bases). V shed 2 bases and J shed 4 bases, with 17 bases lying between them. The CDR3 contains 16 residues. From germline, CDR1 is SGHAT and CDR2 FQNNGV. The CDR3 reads CASSLWLPQGGTEAFF. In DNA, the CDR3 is TGTGCCAGCAGCTTATGGCTCCCCCAGGGAGGCACTGAAGCTTTCTTT.

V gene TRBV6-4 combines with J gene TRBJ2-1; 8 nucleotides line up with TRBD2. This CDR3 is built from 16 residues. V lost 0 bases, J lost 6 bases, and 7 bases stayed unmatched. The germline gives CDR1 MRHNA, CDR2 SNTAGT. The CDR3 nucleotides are TGTGCCAGCAGTGACTCAACTAGCGGAAACGTCAATGAGCAGTTCTTC. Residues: CASSDSTSGNVNEQFF.

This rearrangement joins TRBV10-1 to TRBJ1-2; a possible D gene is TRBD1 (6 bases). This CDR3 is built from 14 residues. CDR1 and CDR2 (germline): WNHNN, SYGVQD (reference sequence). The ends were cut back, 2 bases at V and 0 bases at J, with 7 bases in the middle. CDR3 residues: CASSETGTNYGYTF. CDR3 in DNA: TGCGCCAGCAGTGAGACAGGGACTAACTATGGCTACACCTTC.

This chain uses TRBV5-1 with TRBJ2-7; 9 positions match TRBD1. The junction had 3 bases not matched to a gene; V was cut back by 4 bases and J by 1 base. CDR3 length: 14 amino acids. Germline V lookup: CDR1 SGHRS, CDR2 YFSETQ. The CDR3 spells CASSRGQGSYEQYF. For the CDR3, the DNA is TGCGCCAGCAGCCGCGGACAGGGGTCCTACGAGCAGTACTTC.

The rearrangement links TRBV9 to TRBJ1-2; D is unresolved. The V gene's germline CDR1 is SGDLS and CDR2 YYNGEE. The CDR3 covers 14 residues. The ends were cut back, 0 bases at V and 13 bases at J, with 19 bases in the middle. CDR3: CASSVVGYAGGVTF. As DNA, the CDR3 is TGTGCCAGCAGCGTAGTGGGTTACGCAGGAGGTGTCACCTTC.

CDR3 nucleotides: TGCGCCAGCAGCAAAGCGGGAGTCTACGAGCAGTACTTC. Its protein is CASSKAGVYEQYF. The rearrangement joins TRBV5-1 to TRBJ2-7; 8 bases line up with TRBD2. CDR1 is SGHRS, CDR2 YFSETQ, per germline. V shed 4 bases and J 3 bases; nucleotides not matched to a gene: 3. There are 13 residues in the CDR3.

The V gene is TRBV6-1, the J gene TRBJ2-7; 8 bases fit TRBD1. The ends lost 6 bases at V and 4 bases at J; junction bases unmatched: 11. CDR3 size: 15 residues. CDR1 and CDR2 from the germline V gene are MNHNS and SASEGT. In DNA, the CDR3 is TGTGCCAGCAGCCTCAAAGGGACAGGCGCATACGAGCAGTACTTC. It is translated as CASSLKGTGAYEQYF.

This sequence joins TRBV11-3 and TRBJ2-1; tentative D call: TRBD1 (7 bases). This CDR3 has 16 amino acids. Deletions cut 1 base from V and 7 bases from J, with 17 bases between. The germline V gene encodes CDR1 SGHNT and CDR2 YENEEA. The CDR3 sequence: CASSLGGVRGQNEQFF. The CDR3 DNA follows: TGTGCCAGCAGCTTAGGGGGGGTTAGGGGGCAGAATGAGCAGTTCTTC.

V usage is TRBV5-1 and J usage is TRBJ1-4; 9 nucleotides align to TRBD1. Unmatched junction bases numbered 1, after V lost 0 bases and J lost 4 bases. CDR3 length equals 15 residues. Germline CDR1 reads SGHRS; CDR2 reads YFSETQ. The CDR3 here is CASSLVGQGNEKLFF. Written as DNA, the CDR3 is TGCGCCAGCAGCTTGGTGGGACAGGGTAATGAAAAACTGTTTTTT. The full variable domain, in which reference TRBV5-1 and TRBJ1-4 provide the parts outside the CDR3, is KAGVTQTPRYLIKTRGQQVTLSCSPISGHRSVSWYQQTPGQGLQFLFEYFSETQRNKGNFPGRFSGRQFSNSRSEMNVSTLELGDSALYLCASSLVGQGNEKLFFGSGTQLSVL.

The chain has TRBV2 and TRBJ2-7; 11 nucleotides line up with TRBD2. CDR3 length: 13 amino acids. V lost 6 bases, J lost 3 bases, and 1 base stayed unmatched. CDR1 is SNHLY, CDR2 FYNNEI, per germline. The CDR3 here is CASRTSGNYEQYF. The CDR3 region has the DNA TGTGCCAGCAGGACTAGCGGGAACTACGAGCAGTACTTC.

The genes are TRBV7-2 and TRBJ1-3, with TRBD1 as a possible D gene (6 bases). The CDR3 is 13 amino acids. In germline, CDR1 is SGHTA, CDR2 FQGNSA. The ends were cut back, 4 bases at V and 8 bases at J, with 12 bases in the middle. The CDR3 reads CASSSSRGDTIYF. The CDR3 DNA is TGTGCCAGCAGCTCGTCCAGGGGAGACACCATATATTTT.

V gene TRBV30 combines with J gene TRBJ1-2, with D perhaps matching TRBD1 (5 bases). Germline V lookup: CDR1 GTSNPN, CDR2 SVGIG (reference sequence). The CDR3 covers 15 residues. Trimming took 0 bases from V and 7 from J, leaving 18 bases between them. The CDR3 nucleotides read TGTGCCTGGAGTGTACTAAAAGGGGCTATGTCTGGCTACACCTTC. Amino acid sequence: CAWSVLKGAMSGYTF.

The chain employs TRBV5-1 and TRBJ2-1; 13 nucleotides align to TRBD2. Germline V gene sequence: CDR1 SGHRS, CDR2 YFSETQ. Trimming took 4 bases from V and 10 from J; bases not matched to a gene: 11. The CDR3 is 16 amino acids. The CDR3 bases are TGCGCCAGCAGCCTTATTCCGACTAGCGGGAGGCAGGAGCAGTTCTTC. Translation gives CASSLIPTSGRQEQFF.

The DNA for the CDR3 is TGTGCCAGCAGCTCCGTGGGGACAGGGTCCCCTTTGTTCCCTTATGGCTACACCTTC. This encodes CASSSVGTGSPLFPYGYTF. The V call is TRBV7-9, the J call TRBJ1-2; 9 nucleotides agree with TRBD1. Germline-derived CDR1 and CDR2 are SEHNR and FQNEAQ (reference sequence). V lost 4 bases to trimming and J lost 5 bases; unmatched junction nucleotides: 20. The CDR3 has 19 residues.

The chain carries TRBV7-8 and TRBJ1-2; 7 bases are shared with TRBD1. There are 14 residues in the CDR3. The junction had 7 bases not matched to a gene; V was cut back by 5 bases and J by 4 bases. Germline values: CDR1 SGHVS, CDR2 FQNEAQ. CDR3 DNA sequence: TGTGCCAGCAGCCTAAGAGACAGGGTCTATGGCTACACCTTC. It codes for CASSLRDRVYGYTF.

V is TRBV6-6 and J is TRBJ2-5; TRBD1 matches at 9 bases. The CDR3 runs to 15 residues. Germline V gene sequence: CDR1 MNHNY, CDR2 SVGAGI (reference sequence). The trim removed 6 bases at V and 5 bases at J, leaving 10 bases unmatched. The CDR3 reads CASRDRDRVDETQYF. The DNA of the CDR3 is TGTGCCAGCAGGGACCGGGACAGGGTCGACGAGACCCAGTACTTC.

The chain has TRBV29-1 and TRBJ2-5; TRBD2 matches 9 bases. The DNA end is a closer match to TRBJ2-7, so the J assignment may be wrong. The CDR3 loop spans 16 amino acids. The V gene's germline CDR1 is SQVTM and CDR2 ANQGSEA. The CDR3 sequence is CSVHMVAGANSYEQYF. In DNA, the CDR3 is TGCAGCGTTCACATGGTAGCGGGAGCCAACTCCTACGAGCAGTACTTC.

CDR3 nucleotides: TGTGCCAGCAGTTACTCGAGCCAGGGGGCTCGTGAAGCTTTCTTT. This codes for CASSYSSQGAREAFF. This chain uses TRBV6-5 with TRBJ1-1; 8 positions agree with TRBD1. Looked up from germline, CDR1 is MNHEY and CDR2 is SVGAGI. This CDR3 is 15 amino acids long. The V gene end was trimmed by 0 bases and the J gene end by 7 bases; junction bases not matched to a gene: 7.

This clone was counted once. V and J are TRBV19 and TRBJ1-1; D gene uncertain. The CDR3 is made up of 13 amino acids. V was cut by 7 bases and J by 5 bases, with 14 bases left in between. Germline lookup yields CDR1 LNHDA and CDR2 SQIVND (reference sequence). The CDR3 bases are TGTGCCAGTATAGGGAGAACGGGGACTGAAGCTTTCTTT. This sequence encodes CASIGRTGTEAFF.

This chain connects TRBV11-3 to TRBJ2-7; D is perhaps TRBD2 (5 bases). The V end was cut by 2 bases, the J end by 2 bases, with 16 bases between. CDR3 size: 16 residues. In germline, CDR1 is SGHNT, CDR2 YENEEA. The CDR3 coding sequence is TGTGCCAGCAGCTTAAGAGCGGTTAGTGGGGCCTACGAGCAGTACTTC. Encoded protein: CASSLRAVSGAYEQYF.

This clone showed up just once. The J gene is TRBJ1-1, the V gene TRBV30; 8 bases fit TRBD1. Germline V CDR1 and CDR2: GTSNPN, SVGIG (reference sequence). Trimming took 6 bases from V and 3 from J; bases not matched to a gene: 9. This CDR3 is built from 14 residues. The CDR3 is CACGQGPPYTEAFF. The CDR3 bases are TGTGCCTGCGGACAGGGACCCCCCTACACTGAAGCTTTCTTT.

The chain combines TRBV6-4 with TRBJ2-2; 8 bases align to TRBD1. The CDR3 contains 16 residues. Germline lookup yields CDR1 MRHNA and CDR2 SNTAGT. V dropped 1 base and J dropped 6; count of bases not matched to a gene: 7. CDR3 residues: CASSDFHQGAPGELFF. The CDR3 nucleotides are TGTGCCAGCAGTGACTTCCATCAGGGGGCTCCCGGGGAGCTGTTTTTT.

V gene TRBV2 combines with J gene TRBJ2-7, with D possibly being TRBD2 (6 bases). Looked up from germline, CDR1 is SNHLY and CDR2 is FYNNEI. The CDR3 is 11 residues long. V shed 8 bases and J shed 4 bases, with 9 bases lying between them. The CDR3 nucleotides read TGTGCCAGCCTGGAGGGATACGAGCAGTACTTC. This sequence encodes CASLEGYEQYF.

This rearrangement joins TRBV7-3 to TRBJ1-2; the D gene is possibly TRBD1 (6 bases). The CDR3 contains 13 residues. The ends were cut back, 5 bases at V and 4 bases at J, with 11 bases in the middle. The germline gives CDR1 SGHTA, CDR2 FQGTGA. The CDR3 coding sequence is TGTGCCAGCAGCCCCGGACAGCCCTATGGCTACACCTTC. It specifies CASSPGQPYGYTF.